Reported below is one T cell receptor beta chain. Its antigen is not known. PCR involved 60 Vbeta and 13 Jbeta primers. Data came from immunoSEQ multiplex PCR; TCRdb stores just in-frame clones and leaves some out. The sample includes about 110,000 clones, about two thirds of them seen just once. Trimming at V came to 3 bases and at J to 0 bases, leaving 2 bases not matched to a gene. CDR3 length equals 15 residues. Germline V lookup: CDR1 SGHRS, CDR2 YFSETQ. The data stem from a study of cytomegalovirus exposure and HLA in healthy donors. Overall study: From approximately 170 million T cells, an earlier analysis saw 120 million or so unique TCR beta sequences.

The study's findings and limits: More clonal expansion characterized HLA-associated TCR beta chains than equally common others in a later analysis. Later work found that TCR association rates differed between HLA loci; DRB1 had the most and HLA-C the fewest. As was reported, the HLA-A and HLA-B alleles of most subjects were accurately predicted from TCR beta sequences.

The sequence derives from a boy under 18 in good health and CMV-seronegative. The chain employs TRBV5-1 and TRBJ1-4; 7 nucleotides agree with TRBD1. The sequencing input was PBMCs. CDR3 nucleotide sequence: TGCGCCAGCAGCTCGCAGGGGGCAACTAATGAAAAACTGTTTTTT. It is translated as CASSSQGATNEKLFF. The whole variable domain, remainder taken from reference TRBV5-1 and TRBJ1-4, is KAGVTQTPRYLIKTRGQQVTLSCSPISGHRSVSWYQQTPGQGLQFLFEYFSETQRNKGNFPGRFSGRQFSNSRSEMNVSTLELGDSALYLCASSSQGATNEKLFFGSGTQLSVL.